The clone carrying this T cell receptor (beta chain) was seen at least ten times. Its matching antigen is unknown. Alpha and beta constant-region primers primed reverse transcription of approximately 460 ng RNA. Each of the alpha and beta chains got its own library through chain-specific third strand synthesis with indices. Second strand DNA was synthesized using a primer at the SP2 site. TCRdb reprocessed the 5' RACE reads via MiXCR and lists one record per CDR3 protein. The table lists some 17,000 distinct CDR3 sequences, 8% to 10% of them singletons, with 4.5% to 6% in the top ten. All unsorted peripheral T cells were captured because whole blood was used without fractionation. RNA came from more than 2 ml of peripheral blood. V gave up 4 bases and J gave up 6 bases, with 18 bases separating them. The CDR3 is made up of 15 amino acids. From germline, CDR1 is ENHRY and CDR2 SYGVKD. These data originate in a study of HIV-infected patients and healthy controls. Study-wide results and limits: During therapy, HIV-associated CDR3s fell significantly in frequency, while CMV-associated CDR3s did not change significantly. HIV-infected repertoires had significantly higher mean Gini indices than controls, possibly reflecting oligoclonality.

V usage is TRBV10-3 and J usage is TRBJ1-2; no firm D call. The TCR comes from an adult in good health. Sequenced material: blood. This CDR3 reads CAISAFASEDHGYTF. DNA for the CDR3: TGTGCCATCAGTGCCTTCGCGTCAGAGGATCATGGCTACACCTTC.